This T cell receptor (beta chain) derives from a study of T cell responses to AZD1222 COVID-19 vaccine. The CDR3 covers 10 residues. Germline values: CDR1 MDHEN, CDR2 SYDVKM. As regards this clone: What it recognizes is unknown.

Study results and caveats: Among vaccine-associated CD4 TCRs, coverage spanned spike, with dominance at 160-218 and 743-854. Scientists sampled the repertoires only once the peak T cell response had passed.

Clones were sequenced by immunoSEQ multiplex PCR, and TCRdb holds only the in-frame ones, with some missing. In the table there are roughly 130,000 clones, around 90% of which are singletons. The chain recombines TRBV28 with TRBJ1-2; D uncertain. This receptor was taken from an adult in good health. Specimen: peripheral blood, collected on day 0 of MenACWY control vaccination. CDR3 DNA: TGTGAACCTGGCATTTATGGCTACACCTTC. Amino acids: CEPGIYGYTF.